This T cell receptor beta chain emerged from a study of cytomegalovirus exposure and HLA in healthy donors (dated by TCRdb to 2015 to 2018). In the study overall: An earlier analysis of roughly 610 of the donors reported approximately 260 Gb of sequence data and 95 million to 130 million unique TCR beta sequences obtained from 150 million to 200 million T cells. An early release that covered 500 to 800 HLA-typed donors contained 250 to 350 gigabases of sequencing data and around 85 million unique TCR sequences. The genetic ancestry cluster associated with self-reported Caucasian donors included around four fifths of the roughly 400 genotyped donors. The study aimed to test whether signatures of past pathogen exposure could be identified by cataloging public T cell receptors. The T cell repertoires of 666 subjects were profiled by immunosequencing and related to cytomegalovirus serostatus. In addition to the first cohort of 666 subjects, a separate validation cohort of 120 different subjects was used. High-throughput TCR immunosequencing, statistical association of individual TCRs with disease status, and machine learning were combined to predict cytomegalovirus infection status. A later analysis re-analyzed previously published TCR beta repertoires from approximately 700 donors and added high-resolution HLA genotyping to study TCR occurrence patterns. The later analysis used no new phenotypic data to find candidate immune exposures, relying instead on TCR beta sequences and their occurrence across donors. An earlier analysis of 587 of the donors applied high-throughput TCR beta sequencing to assess whether each TCR beta V gene segment acted as functional or pseudogenic. Alongside the repertoire data, information on donor age, sex, ethnicity and CMV serostatus was compiled. Genome-wide SNP genotypes for about 55% of the roughly 670 donors were used in a later genetic analysis, which treated that subset as a discovery cohort. Every repertoire in the discovery cohort had been generated on one and the same sequencing platform. Class I and class II HLA loci were covered by the typing at four-digit resolution. Typing coverage varied by locus: 629-630 donors for A, B, C, DRB1 and DQB1; roughly 500 for DQA1; around 570 for DPA1; roughly 450 for DPB1. Four to six DR-DQ haplotypes were handled as single units for association and clustering, since linkage in the cohort was strong. Across some 400 genotyped donors of the cohort, an average of about 240,000 unique TCR beta nucleotide sequences per donor were sequenced, and about a sixth of those sequences were non-productive.

The library was produced with the immunoSEQ multiplex PCR assay. A mixture of 60 forward primers for TCR Vbeta segments and 13 reverse primers for TCR Jbeta segments was used in the multiplex PCR. A multiplex PCR assay on genomic DNA amplified the CDR3 region of rearranged TCR beta genes. The amplified TCR beta libraries were sequenced on the Illumina HiSeq System as 87-base-pair reads. As for the authors' bioinformatics: A later analysis tallied around 82 million unique TCR beta chains across the 666 repertoires, and some 10 million of those chains were shared by two or more donors. A nearest-neighbor algorithm error-corrected the raw reads and collapsed the reads into unique sequences, merging closely related sequences to remove PCR and sequencing errors. To assign V, D and J gene segments, CDR3 sequences were aligned to IMGT reference sequences. Each retained sequence needed at least a six-nucleotide match to both a V gene segment and a J gene segment. Rearrangements were called productive when the CDR3 lacked stop codons and stayed in frame with V and J; all others were non-productive. Following IMGT convention, CDR3 was defined as the stretch from the second conserved V-encoded cysteine up to the conserved J-encoded phenylalanine. The earlier analysis of 587 of the donors excluded sequences that lacked an unambiguous match to a single V gene segment. An earlier analysis of under 750 of the donors called V segments functional above 56.7% productive rearrangements and segregating when the between-donor standard deviation exceeded 5%. A statistical classification framework was developed to diagnose cytomegalovirus status using the catalog of TCR beta chain sequences. In a later analysis, TCR nucleotide sequences were compared against IMGT/GENE-DB human TR gene sequences so that V and J genes could be assigned. In a later analysis, CDR3 sequences and most-parsimonious VDJ recombination scenarios were assigned using the TCRdist pipeline. In a later analysis, each TCR beta chain was defined by its CDR3 amino acid sequence together with its V-gene family, and reads lacking a unique V-gene family were excluded. In a later analysis, several hundred highly shared, low-generation-probability nucleotide sequences were removed to address suspected cross-contamination and a sequencing artifact. A later analysis calculated a clonal expansion index for each public chain from normalized within-repertoire ranks of inferred template counts. In a later analysis, generation probabilities were computed using a VDJ recombination model fitted to out-of-frame rearrangements, and the results were checked against IGoR. A later analysis scored TCR-TCR, TCR-HLA and TCR-CMV co-occurrence with hypergeometric tests, applying a repertoire-size bias correction to TCR pairs. A later analysis estimated false discovery rates by permuting HLA or CMV assignments 20 times. In a later analysis, co-occurring TCRs were grouped using DBSCAN, with TCRdist sequence similarity added in when clustering inside HLA-allele-positive subsets. Repertoires with fewer than 30,000 or more than 120,000 public chains, plus five repertoires with anomalous nucleotide sharing, were excluded from co-occurrence clustering. What TCRdb holds here is the immuneACCESS table cut down to in-frame rearrangements. Part of the clones is not present; checked against another copy, under half of the missing clones reflect an unresolved V gene, and the others are unexplained. V and J calls and clone size come straight from that table; D and trimming were deduced from the DNA. The sample table contains over 100,000 clones; only one count was recorded for approximately 71% of them. Clones ranked in the top ten supply around 9.6% of the sample.

As to this clone: The antigen this receptor binds is unknown. Base qualities are missing; no much larger clone stands one base away.

Broad study findings and their caveats: Most TCR sequences were seen in very few donors, while some public TCRs were found in many individuals. Because counts were too low, more than 15 rarely observed V segments, including chromosome 9 orphons, were left out of the earlier analysis of 500 to 750 of the donors. According to a later analysis, most CMV-associated TCR beta chains appeared to be HLA-restricted, and the HLA associations seemed to be driven largely by CMV exposure. For the cohort, immune exposure information was limited to CMV serostatus. Correlated functional status among segregating V segments might reflect linkage disequilibrium, but an unknown experimental factor could not be ruled out. Because HLA typing was missing for some donors at each locus, association tests included only the typed subset. A later genetic analysis associated a missense DCLRE1C variant with V-gene and J-gene trimming of TCR beta chains, and an independent cohort replicated the association. A cluster of highly shared sequence variants was judged likely to represent a technical artifact of the sequencing pipeline. A few of the identified cytomegalovirus-associated TCR beta chains were confirmed in vitro to be specific for cytomegalovirus antigens. In an earlier analysis of under 600 of the donors, most TCR beta V segments were observed in productive rearrangements about 87% or about 30% of the time, broadly matching IMGT annotations. At a false discovery rate of 0.05, a later analysis linked around 17,000 TCR beta sequences to specific HLA alleles. According to the authors, the approach could potentially be generalized to other disease states and immunological phenotypes. According to a later analysis, parvovirus B19, influenza, CMV and Epstein-Barr virus appeared linked to several top co-occurrence clusters. Because the 87-base-pair reads could not distinguish some IMGT-functional V segments, including TRBV6-2 and TRBV6-3, those segments were excluded. The classifier was reported to diagnose cytomegalovirus status with high specificity and sensitivity in both the original cohort and the validation cohort. A further reported finding was that TCR beta sequences accurately predicted the HLA-A and HLA-B alleles for most subjects in the first cohort. In the study, around 150 TCR beta chains were listed as associated with cytomegalovirus. In a later genetic analysis, fewer N-insertions in productive TCRs were reported among donors in an Asian-associated ancestry cluster than the roughly 710-donor mean. According to a later analysis, TCR association rates differed among HLA loci, with DRB1 alleles showing the most associated TCRs and HLA-C alleles showing the fewest. Roughly uniform sequencing depth across donors was assumed in presence/absence analyses, although this assumption may not hold. In a later analysis, HLA-associated TCR beta chains showed more clonal expansion and lower generation probabilities than non-associated chains that were equally common. When HLA alleles, especially DR and DQ, strongly co-occurred, attributing TCR associations to individual alleles was difficult. Only TCR beta chains were sequenced in this cohort, and the absence of alpha or paired-chain data limited detectable features.

The junction shows trimming of 0 bases on V and 5 bases on J, and the gene matches do not reach 9 bases of it. Inclusive of the bounding cysteine and phenylalanine, the CDR3 is 16 residues long. Only the CDR3 portion is preserved as DNA: 48 bases, with reading frame beginning at the first base. CDR1 and CDR2 (SGDLS, YYNGEE) derive from the germline V gene. In total, over 600 healthy bone marrow donors made up the cohort. At the time of sampling, all cohort members were nominally healthy, though unrecorded immune exposures were likely present. The donor was CMV seropositive and was included in the group of approximately 310 seropositive cohort members. A peripheral blood sample was collected from each donor, and TCR beta sequencing was performed on peripheral blood mononuclear cells. The Qiagen DNeasy Blood Extraction Kit was used to extract genomic DNA from the blood cell samples.

The chain uses TRBV9 and TRBJ2-5; TRBD1 agrees with 8 junctional bases. The clonotype originates from a male donor in good health and CMV-seropositive. Material: PBMCs. The CDR3 reads as follows: CASSVGTGQGGETQYF. The DNA sequence follows: TGTGCCAGCAGCGTAGGGACCGGACAGGGTGGGGAGACCCAGTACTTC.